This TCR beta chain was sequenced in a study of cytomegalovirus exposure and HLA in healthy donors. General study points: Clusters of TCRs from the first cohort tended to co-occur in the roughly 120 validation repertoires (as a later analysis found). In vitro experiments confirmed that three CMV-associated chains were specific for CMV antigens. Among TCR sequences, most were rare, though some public TCRs appeared in many donors.

Among the roughly 110 subjects of the validation cohort, separate from the 666-subject first cohort, were the donors. V shed 2 bases and J 9 bases; nucleotides not matched to a gene: 8. This CDR3 spans 16 amino acids. From germline, CDR1 is SNHLY and CDR2 FYNNEI. Concerning this clone: The antigen remains unidentified.

The protocol was immunoSEQ multiplex PCR, while the TCRdb copy is restricted to in-frame clones and leaves out a portion. The data hold 150,000 to 200,000 clones, with roughly 82% observed a single time. Material: PBMCs. The gene calls are TRBV2 and TRBJ1-6; 9 bases align to TRBD1. This receptor was taken from a woman under 30 in good health and CMV-seronegative. The CDR3 coding sequence is TGTGCCAGCAGTGAAAATAGTGGGACAGGGAGTTCACCCCTCCACTTT. Protein: CASSENSGTGSSPLHF.